This entry lists 25 T cell receptor beta chains sequenced from one sample in a study of shared clonotypes between healthy human individuals. Profiled with immunoSEQ multiplex PCR; TCRdb holds only in-frame clones, not every one. The table lists approximately 2,000,000 clones, around 93% of them singletons. The material sequenced was naive CD4+ T cells from PBMCs. Subset: CD45RA+ positively selected. These receptors all stem from a man younger than 35 in good health. Some clones in this sample may be carry-over from other donors' samples.

The V call is TRBV7-8, the J call TRBJ1-2; D possibly corresponds to TRBD1 (5 bases). V lost 4 bases, J lost 1 base, and 16 bases lay in between. The length of the CDR3 is 16 residues. Germline V gene data show CDR1 as SGHVS and CDR2 as FQNEAQ. The CDR3 region has the DNA TGTGCCAGCAGCTCAACTGCAGGGATGGGTAACTATGGCTACACCTTC. Residues: CASSSTAGMGNYGYTF.

The chain carries TRBV13 and TRBJ2-2; 7 bases map to TRBD2. CDR1 and CDR2 from the germline V gene are PRHDT and FYEKMQ (reference sequence). This CDR3 contains 15 residues. V gave up 1 base and J gave up 5 bases; unmatched junction bases: 4. For the CDR3, the DNA is TGTGCCAGCAGCTTAGTAGCGGGCGGGACCGGGGAGCTGTTTTTT. It is translated as CASSLVAGGTGELFF.

The rearrangement uses TRBV6-1 and TRBJ1-1, with a tentative D call TRBD1 (6 bases). The germline V gene has CDR1 MNHNS and CDR2 SASEGT. The CDR3 length is 12 residues. Between the trimmed V and J ends, which lost 8 bases and 1 base, there was a span of 8 bases. The CDR3 coding sequence is TGTGCCAGCCGGGGGCAGAACACTGAAGCTTTCTTT. Translated, it gives CASRGQNTEAFF.

The chain uses TRBV29-1 and TRBJ2-7, with 7 positions matching TRBD1. CDR3 length equals 13 residues. V trimming: 5 bases; J trimming: 2 bases; junction bases outside the gene matches: 6. CDR1 SQVTM and CDR2 ANQGSEA come from the germline V gene. As DNA, the CDR3 is TGCAGCGTTCTGACAGGGAACACCTACGAGCAGTACTTC. It yields the protein CSVLTGNTYEQYF.

This CDR3 reads CASSLGWRGDYEQYF. The DNA for the CDR3 is TGTGCCAGCAGCTTGGGATGGCGGGGCGACTACGAGCAGTACTTC. The chain links TRBV5-4 to TRBJ2-7, with D possibly TRBD2 on 6 matching bases. Germline V gene lookup returns CDR1 SGHNT and CDR2 YYREEE (reference sequence). With 0 bases removed from V and 3 bases from J, the gap between germline ends came to 13 bases. This CDR3 region has 15 residues.

On this clone itself: Germline and junction disagree at one end, which may indicate a read error. The J gene is TRBJ1-3, the V gene TRBV7-9; D unclear. Germline V gene data show CDR1 as SEHNR and CDR2 as FQNEAQ (reference sequence). The CDR3 covers 15 residues. DNA for the CDR3: TGTGCCAGCAGCTCCCTAGCGGTAGCTGGGAACACCATATATTTT. Its translation is CASSSLAVAGNTIYF.

This clone was observed a handful of times. This specimen includes other DNA sequences encoding the same CDR3. J is TRBJ2-7 and V is TRBV18, with unresolved D. Trimming stripped 3 bases from V and 7 bases from J, with 10 bases between. Germline CDR1 and CDR2: KGHSH and LQKENI. This CDR3 is built from 12 residues. CDR3 DNA sequence: TGTGCCAGCTCACCGCCGGCTGGGGAGCAGTACTTC. This sequence encodes CASSPPAGEQYF.

This clone was seen once. The DNA for the CDR3 is TGTGCCAGCAGTGAAGTGCCCCATTCGGGGGGCACTGAAGCTTTCTTT. Translation gives CASSEVPHSGGTEAFF. V and J are TRBV6-1 and TRBJ1-1, with D perhaps matching TRBD1 (5 bases). V was trimmed by 1 base and J by 4 bases, leaving 16 bases between them. This CDR3 region has 16 residues. CDR1 and CDR2 (germline): MNHNS, SASEGT.

This rearrangement joins TRBV6-6 to TRBJ2-5; 9 bases match TRBD1. V lost 0 bases to trimming and J lost 6 bases; unmatched junction nucleotides: 8. The length of the CDR3 is 16 residues. The germline CDR1 and CDR2 sequences are MNHNY and SVGAGI (reference sequence). The CDR3 coding sequence is TGTGCCAGCAGTTACTCGGTGACAGGGGGAGTTAAGACCCAGTACTTC. It yields the protein CASSYSVTGGVKTQYF.

This chain uses TRBV27 with TRBJ1-3, with D possibly matching TRBD1 (5 bases). This CDR3 spans 11 amino acids. Looked up from germline, CDR1 is MNHEY and CDR2 is SMNVEV (reference sequence). Trimming left V 7 bases short and J 4 bases short, with 5 bases between. In DNA, the CDR3 is TGTGCCAGCAAGGGGGGAAACACCATATATTTT. It translates to CASKGGNTIYF.

This clone is a singleton in its sample. The chain joins TRBV4-2 to TRBJ2-3, with 8 positions matching TRBD2. CDR1 is LGHNA and CDR2 is YNFKEQ in the germline V gene. The CDR3 consists of 14 residues. V gave up 5 bases and J gave up 1 base; unmatched junction bases: 2. The CDR3 region is CASSGAGGTDTQYF. In DNA, the CDR3 is TGTGCCAGCAGCGGAGCGGGAGGCACAGATACGCAGTATTTT.

V and J are TRBV7-8 and TRBJ1-1, with no clear D. CDR1 and CDR2 (germline): SGHVS, FQNEAQ. The germline V and J ends were trimmed by 6 bases and 4 bases, with 12 bases remaining between them. This CDR3 region has 13 residues. CDR3 sequence reads: CASRIIRSTEAFF. In DNA, the CDR3 is TGTGCCAGCAGGATAATCCGGAGCACTGAAGCTTTCTTT.

The gene calls are TRBV30 and TRBJ1-2, with D perhaps matching TRBD1 (5 bases). The CDR3 consists of 13 residues. V was pared by 4 bases and J by 7 bases, with 16 bases between. The germline gives CDR1 GTSNPN, CDR2 SVGIG (reference sequence). The CDR3 coding sequence is TGTGCCTGGAACGACCAAGGGACCGGTGGCTACACCTTC. Amino acids: CAWNDQGTGGYTF.

The J gene is TRBJ2-5, the V gene TRBV10-3; 8 nucleotides agree with TRBD1. This CDR3 has 18 amino acids. Trimming cost V 2 bases and J 5 bases; bases outside gene matches: 16. Germline CDR1 reads ENHRY; CDR2 reads SYGVKD. The CDR3, as DNA: TGTGCCATCAGTGAGCCCACCGGGACAGGTTCCGTACCGGAGACCCAGTACTTC. It specifies CAISEPTGTGSVPETQYF.

CDR3 sequence reads: CASSGDRRSYNSPLHF. As DNA, the CDR3 is TGTGCCAGCAGCGGGGACAGACGCTCCTATAATTCACCCCTCCACTTT. The chain couples TRBV28 to TRBJ1-6, with 7 bases that match TRBD1. Germline V gene lookup returns CDR1 MDHEN and CDR2 SYDVKM. With 6 bases clipped from V and 0 bases from J, the junction kept 5 bases outside the gene matches. The length of the CDR3 is 16 residues.

The genes are TRBV6-7 and TRBJ2-7, with 12 bases that match TRBD1. TRBV6-7 is noted as an ORF with a role that remains uncertain. The CDR3 has 14 amino acids. V trimming: 5 bases; J trimming: 7 bases; junction bases outside the gene matches: 6. The CDR3 DNA reads TGTGCCAGCAGTGGGGGACAGGGGGCGGGTGAGCAGTACTTC. Translation: CASSGGQGAGEQYF.

The V gene is TRBV27, the J gene TRBJ1-2; 12 bases fit TRBD1. CDR1 MNHEY and CDR2 SMNVEV come from the germline V gene (reference sequence). This CDR3 is built from 16 residues. J was trimmed by 8 bases and V by 8 bases; bases with no gene match: 15. The CDR3 loop is CASFPVGTGGERGYTF. The CDR3 DNA is TGTGCCAGCTTCCCTGTTGGGACAGGGGGCGAGAGGGGCTACACCTTC.

V gene TRBV7-6 combines with J gene TRBJ2-5; D ambiguous. The germline V and J ends were trimmed by 5 bases and 3 bases, with 16 bases remaining between them. Germline V gives CDR1 SGHVS, CDR2 FNYEAQ. The CDR3 consists of 15 residues. CDR3: CASSPLVPRKETQYF. DNA for the CDR3: TGTGCCAGCAGCCCCCTGGTTCCCCGAAAAGAGACCCAGTACTTC.

The V and J genes are TRBV6-5 and TRBJ1-5; D might be TRBD1 (6 bases). The CDR3 runs 14 residues. Trimming took off 6 bases at V and 0 bases at J, with 9 bases between the two ends. Germline loops: CDR1 MNHEY, CDR2 SVGAGI. The DNA of the CDR3 is TGTGCCAGCAGGCCACAGGGTAGCAATCAGCCCCAGCATTTT. This gives the protein CASRPQGSNQPQHF.

The count of this clone is one. The chain couples TRBV20-1 to TRBJ1-2; no firm D call. Germline-derived CDR1 and CDR2 are DFQATT and SNEGSKA (reference sequence). Trimming cost V 4 bases and J 0 bases, with 3 bases left between them. There are 11 residues in the CDR3. The CDR3: CSAKANYGYTF. The CDR3 bases are TGCAGTGCTAAAGCTAACTATGGCTACACCTTC.

Only one count was recorded for this clone. The J gene is TRBJ2-5, the V gene TRBV6-1; 12 bases line up with TRBD2. The CDR3 sequence is 15 residues long. The germline gives CDR1 MNHNS, CDR2 SASEGT. The V and J ends lost 5 bases and 2 bases, in that order; junction bases with no gene match: 3. CDR3 sequence (DNA): TGTGCCAGCAGTTTGCTAGCGGGAGGGCAAGAGACCCAGTACTTC. This translates into CASSLLAGGQETQYF.

The V and J genes are TRBV2 and TRBJ1-2; D not resolved. CDR3 size: 13 residues. Germline V CDR1 and CDR2: SNHLY, FYNNEI. Trimming took 2 bases from V and 3 from J, leaving 7 bases between them. Here the CDR3 reads CASSELGDYGYTF. In DNA form, the CDR3 reads TGTGCCAGCAGTGAACTGGGTGACTATGGCTACACCTTC.

The chain couples TRBV6-5 to TRBJ2-7, with 10 bases that match TRBD2. V gave up 2 bases and J gave up 4 bases; unmatched junction bases: 5. Per the germline V gene, CDR1 is MNHEY and CDR2 is SVGAGI. CDR3 size: 15 residues. The CDR3 region is CASSYAASGRYEQYF. The CDR3 DNA reads as TGTGCCAGCAGTTACGCGGCTAGCGGGAGATACGAGCAGTACTTC.

The rearrangement links TRBV6-1 to TRBJ2-7; 10 nucleotides agree with TRBD2. The germline V gene encodes CDR1 MNHNS and CDR2 SASEGT. Trimming at V came to 5 bases and at J to 2 bases, leaving 6 bases not matched to a gene. The CDR3 is 15 amino acids. The CDR3 loop is CASSPTSGFPYEQYF. The CDR3 region has the DNA TGTGCCAGCAGTCCGACTAGCGGGTTCCCCTACGAGCAGTACTTC.

J is TRBJ2-7 and V is TRBV18; D is unclear. V gave up 0 bases and J gave up 0 bases, with 12 bases separating them. CDR3 size: 16 residues. Germline values: CDR1 KGHSH, CDR2 LQKENI. CDR3 loop: CASSPPFRLSSYEQYF. CDR3 nucleotides: TGTGCCAGCTCACCACCGTTCAGGCTCAGCTCCTACGAGCAGTACTTC.